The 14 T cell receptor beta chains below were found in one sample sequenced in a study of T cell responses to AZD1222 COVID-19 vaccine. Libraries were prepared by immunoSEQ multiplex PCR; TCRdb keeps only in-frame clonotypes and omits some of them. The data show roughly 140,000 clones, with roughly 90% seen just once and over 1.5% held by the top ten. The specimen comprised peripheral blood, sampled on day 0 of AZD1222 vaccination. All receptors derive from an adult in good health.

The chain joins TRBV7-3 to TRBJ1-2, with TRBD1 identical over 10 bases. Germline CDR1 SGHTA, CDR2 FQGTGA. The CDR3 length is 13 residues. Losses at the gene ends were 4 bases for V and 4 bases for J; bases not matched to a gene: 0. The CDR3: CASSWDRGYGYTF. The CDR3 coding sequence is TGTGCCAGCAGCTGGGACAGGGGCTATGGCTACACCTTC.

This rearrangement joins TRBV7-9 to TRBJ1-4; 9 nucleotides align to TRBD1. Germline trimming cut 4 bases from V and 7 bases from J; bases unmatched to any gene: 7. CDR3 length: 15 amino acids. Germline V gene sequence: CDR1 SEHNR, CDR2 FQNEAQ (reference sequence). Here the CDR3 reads CASSYGQGLSEKLFF. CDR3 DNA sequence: TGTGCCAGCAGCTACGGACAGGGGCTCAGTGAAAAACTGTTTTTT.

Here the CDR3 reads CASSYSGPLAQETQYF. Here the CDR3 DNA reads TGTGCCAGCAGTTACTCAGGACCCCTGGCCCAAGAGACCCAGTACTTC. The chain employs TRBV6-5 and TRBJ2-5; D gene ambiguous. The germline V gene has CDR1 MNHEY and CDR2 SVGAGI. CDR3 size: 16 residues. V was shortened by 0 bases and J by 1 base, with 12 bases between the two germline ends.

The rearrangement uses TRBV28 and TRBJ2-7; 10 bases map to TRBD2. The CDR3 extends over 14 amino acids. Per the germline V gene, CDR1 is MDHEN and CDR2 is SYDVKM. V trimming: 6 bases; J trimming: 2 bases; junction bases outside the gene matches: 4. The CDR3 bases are TGTGCCAGCAGCAGGCTAGCGGGAGCCTACGAGCAGTACTTC. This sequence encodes CASSRLAGAYEQYF.

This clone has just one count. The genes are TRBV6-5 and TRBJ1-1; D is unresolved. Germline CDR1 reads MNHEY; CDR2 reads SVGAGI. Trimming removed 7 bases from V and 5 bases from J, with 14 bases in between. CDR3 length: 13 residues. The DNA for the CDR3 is TGTGCCAGCATCGAGCCCACCGGGACTGAAGCTTTCTTT. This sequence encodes CASIEPTGTEAFF.

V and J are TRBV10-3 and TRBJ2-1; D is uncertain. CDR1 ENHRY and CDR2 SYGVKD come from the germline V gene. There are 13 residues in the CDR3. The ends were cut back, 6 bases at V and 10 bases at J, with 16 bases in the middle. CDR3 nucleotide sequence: TGTGCCATCAGGACCCTTTCTTTCGGGGAGCAGTTCTTC. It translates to CAIRTLSFGEQFF.

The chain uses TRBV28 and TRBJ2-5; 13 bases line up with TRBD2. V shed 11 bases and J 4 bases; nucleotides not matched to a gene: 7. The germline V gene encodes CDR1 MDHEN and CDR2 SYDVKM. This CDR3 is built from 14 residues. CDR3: CAGGLAGEGETQYF. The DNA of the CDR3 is TGTGCCGGCGGACTAGCGGGAGAGGGAGAGACCCAGTACTTC. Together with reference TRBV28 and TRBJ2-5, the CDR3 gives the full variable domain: DVKVTQSSRYLVKRTGEKVFLECVQDMDHENMFWYRQDPGLGLRLIYFSYDVKMKEKGDIPEGYSVSREKKERFSLILESASTNQTSMYLCAGGLAGEGETQYFGPGTRLLVL.

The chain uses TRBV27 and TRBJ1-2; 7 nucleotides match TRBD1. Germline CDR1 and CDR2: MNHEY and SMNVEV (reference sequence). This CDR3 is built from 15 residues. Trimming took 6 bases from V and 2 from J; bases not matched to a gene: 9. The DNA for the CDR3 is TGTGCCAGCAGCATAACCGGGACAGCGAACTATGGCTACACCTTC. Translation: CASSITGTANYGYTF.

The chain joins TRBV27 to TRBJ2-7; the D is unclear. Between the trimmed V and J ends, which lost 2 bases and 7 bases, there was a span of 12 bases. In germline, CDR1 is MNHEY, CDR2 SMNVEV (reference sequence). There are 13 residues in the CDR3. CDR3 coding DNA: TGTGCCAGCAGTTTAGTGGTGGGCCGGGAGCAGTACTTC. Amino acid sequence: CASSLVVGREQYF.

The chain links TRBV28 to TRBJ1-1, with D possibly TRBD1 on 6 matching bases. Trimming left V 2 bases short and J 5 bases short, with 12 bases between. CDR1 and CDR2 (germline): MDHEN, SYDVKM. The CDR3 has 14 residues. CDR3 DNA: TGTGCCAGCAGTTTACACGGGGGCCCAACTGAAGCTTTCTTT. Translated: CASSLHGGPTEAFF.

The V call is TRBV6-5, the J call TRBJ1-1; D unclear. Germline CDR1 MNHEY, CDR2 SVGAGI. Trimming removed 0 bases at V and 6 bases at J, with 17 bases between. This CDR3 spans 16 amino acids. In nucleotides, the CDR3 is TGTGCCAGCAGTTACTCGTCCCTCTCCGCCCCCGCTGAAGCTTTCTTT. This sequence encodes CASSYSSLSAPAEAFF.

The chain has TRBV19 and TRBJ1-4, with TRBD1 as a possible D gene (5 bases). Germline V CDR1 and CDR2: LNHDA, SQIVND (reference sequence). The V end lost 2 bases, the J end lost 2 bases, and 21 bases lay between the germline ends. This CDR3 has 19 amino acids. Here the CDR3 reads CASSIWTHNLIRTNEKLFF. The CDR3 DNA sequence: TGTGCCAGTAGTATATGGACACATAATCTGATACGGACTAATGAAAAACTGTTTTTT. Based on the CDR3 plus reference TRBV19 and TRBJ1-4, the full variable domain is DGGITQSPKYLFRKEGQNVTLSCEQNLNHDAMYWYRQDPGQGLRLIYYSQIVNDFQKGDIAEGYSVSREKKESFPLTVTSAQKNPTAFYLCASSIWTHNLIRTNEKLFFGSGTQLSVL.

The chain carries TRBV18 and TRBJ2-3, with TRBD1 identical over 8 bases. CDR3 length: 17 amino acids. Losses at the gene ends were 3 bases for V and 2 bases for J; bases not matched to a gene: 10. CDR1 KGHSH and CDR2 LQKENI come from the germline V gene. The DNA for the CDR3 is TGTGCCAGCTCACCCATGTTGGCAGGGGGCTTCACAGATACGCAGTATTTT. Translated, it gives CASSPMLAGGFTDTQYF.

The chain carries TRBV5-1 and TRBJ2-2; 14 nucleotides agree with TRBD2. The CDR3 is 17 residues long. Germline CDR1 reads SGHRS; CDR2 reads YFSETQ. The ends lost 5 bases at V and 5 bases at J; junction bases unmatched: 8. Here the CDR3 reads CASSSGLAGGLTGELFF. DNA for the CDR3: TGCGCCAGCAGTTCTGGACTAGCGGGAGGTTTAACCGGGGAGCTGTTTTTT.